The present T cell receptor (beta chain) was sequenced within a study of PD-1 blockade in classical Hodgkin lymphoma (dated by TCRdb to the early 2020s). For the study in its entirety: Nivolumab dosing was 3 mg/kg intravenously every 2 weeks, continuing until either disease progression or unacceptable toxicity. The study used CyTOF and TCR beta sequencing to define a peripheral blood immune signature of response to PD-1 blockade in classical Hodgkin lymphoma. Study-wide findings and limitations: Newly diagnosed patients were reported to have lower baseline TCR diversity than healthy donors, and relapsed/refractory patients were reported to have lower baseline TCR diversity still. Trial patients with a complete response had baseline diversity similar to that of newly diagnosed patients, while partial responders and progressors had significantly lower diversity. Lower diversity was seen in patients whose nivolumab began less than 1 year after ASCT, and these patients were left out of later analyses so that immune reconstitution would not confound the results. Only a single clinical trial cohort was studied, and what caused the repertoire differences, possibly disease activity or prior therapy, remained undefined. By C4D1, a significant rise was seen in CD4+ TCR diversity but not in CD8+ TCR diversity (p=0.0027 vs p=0.16), and the rise was most apparent among complete responders (p=0.02).

The germline V gene (reference sequence) supplies CDR1 MNHEY and CDR2 SMNVEV. V loses 6 bases of germline sequence and J loses 0 bases, and the interval between the two ends is 9 bases. The cysteine opens and the phenylalanine closes a CDR3 of 13 amino acids. Solely the CDR3 DNA is kept, with 39 bases framed from the first base. Genomic DNA was extracted with the Qiagen DNeasy kit from unsorted PBMCs and from negatively selected CD4+ and CD8+ fractions. TCR beta CDR3 regions were subjected to amplification by immunoSEQ multiplex PCR with primers that anneal to V and J segments. A synthetic immune receptor repertoire was used to minimize amplification bias, and any residual bias was removed computationally once sequencing was done. The authors processed their data as follows. Custom Python scripts were used to quantify repertoire diversity as the Shannon entropy index. Unsorted, CD4+ and CD8+ repertoires were analyzed separately, except for combined analyses in which CD4+ and CD8+ sequences were merged in silico. Clonal expansion was defined as at least a 2-fold frequency increase after treatment relative to C1D1, with a pseudocount of 0.5 for undetected baseline clones. Clones with 0 or 1 copy at C1D1 were classified as singleton clones, and clones with 2 or more copies were classified as non-singleton clones. Clones expanded in unsorted samples were labelled as CD4+, CD8+ or unknown by matching protein sequences in sorted samples from the same patient. Wilcoxon tests on paired samples were used to test diversity changes from C1D1 to C4D1. TCRdb re-hosts the immuneACCESS table, in-frame sequences only. Its copies lack some clones; in the studies checked, an unresolved V gene accounts for under half of them, and the cause for the rest is not known. V and J calls and clone size are copied from that table; D and trimming were computed from the DNA. Recorded for this sample are roughly 15,000 clones; about two thirds of them occurred a single time. 8.3% of the sample comes from the top ten.

The sample's time point label, in plain terms: cycle 2 day 1 (C2D1) of nivolumab. Every trial patient had relapsed after autologous stem cell transplantation, and cohorts A, B and C differed in prior brentuximab vedotin exposure. The trial cohort included some 53 patients with relapsed/refractory classical Hodgkin lymphoma, and each patient had a best overall response of complete response, partial response or progressive disease. Trial patients were treated with single-agent nivolumab in the multi-cohort phase II CheckMate 205 trial. Best overall response was determined by an independent review committee according to the 2007 International Working Group response criteria. PBMCs from the trial were collected at three points: immediately before nivolumab initiation (C1D1), and during therapy at cycle 2 day 1 and cycle 4 day 1. After peripheral blood was drawn into 8 mL Vacutainer Cell Preparation Tubes, PBMCs were isolated by centrifugation and then cryopreserved.

This clone was recorded once. Its antigen is unknown. The sample holds no much larger clone one base away, and base qualities are not on file. This receptor was identified in a human donor with classical Hodgkin lymphoma. Sequencing was performed on peripheral blood mononuclear cells (PBMCs), taken before the second cycle of nivolumab. The receptor chain draws on TRBV27 and TRBJ2-7; D gene: possibly TRBD1, on 5 matching bases. The CDR3 corresponds to CASRGRNSYEQYF. The nucleotide sequence is TGTGCCAGCAGGGGGCGGAACTCCTACGAGCAGTACTTC.